The rows below give T cell receptor beta chains drawn from one sample of a study of blood T cell repertoires in COVID-19. Method: immunoSEQ multiplex PCR; TCRdb's copy keeps in-frame clones and lacks some. The table includes some 65,000 clones, around 80% detected once. Sequencing was done on a sample of peripheral blood. The receptors here all came from a human donor in a cohort sampled during active COVID-19. CDR3s include the opening cysteine and the closing phenylalanine or tryptophan. D genes are given only for firm matches. Clone size is given for some rows only: seen once, a few or many times, or a class if the clone is expanded.

-	TRBV5-1	-	TRBJ2-7	CASRTQGGRGSYEQYF
few	TRBV3-1/TRBV3-2	-	TRBJ2-5	CASSHRLDQETQYF
-	TRBV20-1	-	TRBJ1-1	CSGEFTEAFF
-	TRBV11-2	TRBD2	TRBJ2-1	CASSLDLLAGVAEQFF
-	TRBV30	-	TRBJ1-5	CAWKNCSNQPQHF
-	TRBV7-9	-	TRBJ2-5	CASSEGPPGETQYF
-	TRBV9	TRBD1	TRBJ1-1	CASSPEQGRNTEAFF
once	TRBV7-2	-	TRBJ1-3	CASSPPGYGNTIYF
-	TRBV21-1	-	TRBJ1-2	CASPIGGGMGGYTF
-	TRBV19	TRBD1	TRBJ2-7	CASSRGQGNDEQYF
-	TRBV20-1	-	TRBJ1-1	CRASGTEAFF
-	TRBV30	-	TRBJ1-2	CAWRSNYGYTF
-	TRBV6-5	-	TRBJ2-1	CASSFSSYNEQFF
-	TRBV5-4	TRBD1	TRBJ1-2	CASSLTGTGLSLRGYTF
-	TRBV11-2	TRBD1	TRBJ2-5	CASSFGPGQGQETQYF
-	TRBV4-3	TRBD2	TRBJ2-7	CASSQDQLAGYEQYF
few	TRBV4-1	-	TRBJ1-5	CASSQDRGFGNQPQHF
-	TRBV5-6	TRBD1	TRBJ1-2	CASSPGQRNYGYTF
-	TRBV13	-	TRBJ1-6	CASSLATGSYNSPLHF
-	TRBV9	-	TRBJ1-2	CASSVAGGTNYGYTF
-	TRBV5-5	-	TRBJ2-7	CASSPHFNGVYEQYF
-	TRBV5-1	TRBD2	TRBJ2-1	CASSSAGLAGDNEQFF
few	TRBV19	TRBD2	TRBJ2-1	CATSPGTSSNEQFF
-	TRBV4-1	-	TRBJ1-5	CASSQDQNLYSNQPQHF
-	TRBV3-1/TRBV3-2	-	TRBJ1-4	CASSSRVGRLFF
-	TRBV24-1	TRBD2	TRBJ2-7	CATSEASGSYEQYF
-	TRBV28	TRBD1	TRBJ2-7	CASSKRGGQGTYEQYF
-	TRBV18	TRBD1	TRBJ2-1	CASSPSILTGRSEQFF
once	TRBV6-4	TRBD2	TRBJ2-3	CASSDRAGEADTQYF
-	TRBV2	-	TRBJ2-7	CASSGGRWGDPYEQYF
-	TRBV5-4	TRBD2	TRBJ2-7	CASSPGGTSDIYEQYF
-	TRBV4-3	-	TRBJ1-2	CASSQDAESGGYTF
-	TRBV25-1	TRBD2	TRBJ2-3	CASGTSGRASDTQYF
few	TRBV7-6	-	TRBJ2-1	CASSLSSYNEQFF
-	TRBV30	TRBD1	TRBJ1-2	CAWSGPGQGAESYTF
-	TRBV6-2/TRBV6-3	TRBD1	TRBJ2-2	CASGWGTGGRKFNTGELFF
-	TRBV5-4	TRBD2	TRBJ2-3	CASSGLAGGGDTQYF
few	TRBV7-8	-	TRBJ1-4	CASSLRATNEKLFF
-	TRBV7-7	TRBD2	TRBJ2-7	CASSLGEGPYEQYF
few	TRBV30	TRBD1	TRBJ1-4	CAWSIQGASEKLFF
-	TRBV9	TRBD1	TRBJ1-4	CASSVGQGDEKLFF
-	TRBV4-1	TRBD1	TRBJ2-3	CASSQDNRGTDTQYF
-	TRBV11-2	-	TRBJ1-3	CASSVTGRSGNTIYF
-	TRBV19	-	TRBJ2-6	CASRDGAYGANVLTF
-	TRBV5-6	-	TRBJ2-6	CASSLGPSSGANVLTF
-	TRBV20-1	-	TRBJ2-7	CSARLVYEQYF